A selection of T cell receptor beta chains follows, all from one sample in a study of shared clonotypes between healthy human individuals. TCRdb's copy holds only in-frame clones and misses some; the assay was immunoSEQ multiplex PCR. The sample contains about 460,000 clones, more than 70% of which appear only once. The sample consisted of PBMCs. Receptor source: a middle-aged woman in good health. Some clones in this sample may be carry-over from other donors' samples. The CDR3 runs from the conserved cysteine through the conserved F or W. The order of the fields is D gene, V gene, J gene, CDR3 protein. The D gene is left open where the match is weak.

D: TRBD2; V: TRBV5-1; J: TRBJ2-1; CDR3: CASSTVAGGYNEQFF
D: TRBD1; V: TRBV7-2; J: TRBJ1-2; CDR3: CASSQQGTDGYTF
D: -; V: TRBV28; J: TRBJ1-1; CDR3: CASSLGMTAFF
D: -; V: TRBV6-5; J: TRBJ2-5; CDR3: CASSYRGREQETQYF
D: TRBD2; V: TRBV9; J: TRBJ2-1; CDR3: CASSSTGTSYNEQFF
D: -; V: TRBV18; J: TRBJ2-7; CDR3: CASSLSPTPAYEQYF
D: -; V: TRBV5-6; J: TRBJ2-7; CDR3: CASSAGPDYEQYF
D: -; V: TRBV19; J: TRBJ2-7; CDR3: CASSISGGYGYEQYF
D: -; V: TRBV28; J: TRBJ2-7; CDR3: CASSFSTRLNEQYF
D: -; V: TRBV28; J: TRBJ2-2; CDR3: CASSLRGNTGELFF
D: -; V: TRBV7-2; J: TRBJ2-2; CDR3: CASSSRASGNTGELFF